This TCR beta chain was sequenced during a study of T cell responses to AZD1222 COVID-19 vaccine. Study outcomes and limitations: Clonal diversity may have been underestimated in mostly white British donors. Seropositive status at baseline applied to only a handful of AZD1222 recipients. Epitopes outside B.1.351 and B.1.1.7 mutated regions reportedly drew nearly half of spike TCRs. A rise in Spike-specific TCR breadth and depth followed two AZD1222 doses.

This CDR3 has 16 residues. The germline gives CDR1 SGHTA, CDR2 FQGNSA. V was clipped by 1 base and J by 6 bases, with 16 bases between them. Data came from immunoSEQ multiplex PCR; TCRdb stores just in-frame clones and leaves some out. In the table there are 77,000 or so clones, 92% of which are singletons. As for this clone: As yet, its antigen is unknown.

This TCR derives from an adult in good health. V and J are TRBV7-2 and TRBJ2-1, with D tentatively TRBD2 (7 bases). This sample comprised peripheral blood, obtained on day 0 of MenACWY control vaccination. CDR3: CASSLVGGAAGNEQFF. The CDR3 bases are TGTGCCAGCAGCTTAGTGGGGGGGGCAGCGGGCAATGAGCAGTTCTTC.